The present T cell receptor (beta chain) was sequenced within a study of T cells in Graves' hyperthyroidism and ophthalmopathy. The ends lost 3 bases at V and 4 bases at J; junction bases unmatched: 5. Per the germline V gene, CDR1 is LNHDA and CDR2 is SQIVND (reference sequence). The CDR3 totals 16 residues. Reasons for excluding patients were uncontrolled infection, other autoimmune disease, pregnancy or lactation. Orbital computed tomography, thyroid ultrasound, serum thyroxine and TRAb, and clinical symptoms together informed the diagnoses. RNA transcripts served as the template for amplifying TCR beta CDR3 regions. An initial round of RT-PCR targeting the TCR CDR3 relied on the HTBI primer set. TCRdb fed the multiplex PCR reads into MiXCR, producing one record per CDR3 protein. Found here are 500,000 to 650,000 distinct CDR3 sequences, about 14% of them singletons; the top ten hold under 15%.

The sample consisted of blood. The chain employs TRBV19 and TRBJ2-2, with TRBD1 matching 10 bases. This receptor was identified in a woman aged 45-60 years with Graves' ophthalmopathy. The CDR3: CASSMWGQGPTGELFF. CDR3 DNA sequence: TGTGCCAGTAGTATGTGGGGACAGGGGCCCACCGGGGAGCTGTTTTTT.